This passage covers 26 T cell receptor beta chains from one sample sequenced in a study of blood T cell repertoires in COVID-19. Here immunoSEQ multiplex PCR was the method, and the copy in TCRdb shows in-frame clones only, minus some. The sample holds roughly 130,000 clones, roughly 90% seen once. The sequenced material came from peripheral blood. Source of these receptors: a man aged 50 or older with active COVID-19.

The chain has TRBV12-1 and TRBJ2-7; the table's D gene call, TRBD1, was not cross checked with the DNA. TRBV12-1 is an annotated pseudogene. CDR3 size: 12 residues. The chain's CDR3 is CASSSQGNEQYV. The CDR3, as DNA: TGTGCCAGCAGCTCACAGGGCAACGAGCAGTACGTC.

In DNA form, the CDR3 reads TGTGCCAGCAGCCCTCATAGCGGGCGGGATGAGCAGTTCTTC. This gives the protein CASSPHSGRDEQFF. The rearrangement uses TRBV3-1 (or the pseudogene TRBV3-2) and TRBJ2-1, with TRBD2 matching 7 bases. V shed 4 bases and J 8 bases; nucleotides not matched to a gene: 8. The length of the CDR3 is 14 residues. Germline CDR1 LGHDT, CDR2 YNNKEL (reference sequence).

The chain recombines TRBV24-1 with TRBJ2-2, with 8 bases identical to TRBD1. V dropped 3 bases and J dropped 5; count of bases not matched to a gene: 4. Germline V lookup: CDR1 KGHDR, CDR2 SFDVKD. The CDR3 covers 15 residues. DNA of the CDR3: TGTGCCACCAGTGATCCCGGACAGGGTACCGGGGAGCTGTTTTTT. It encodes CATSDPGQGTGELFF.

CDR3 sequence reads: CASSLLAANTGELFF. DNA for the CDR3: TGTGCCAGCAGCTTACTTGCGGCCAACACCGGGGAGCTGTTTTTT. This chain connects TRBV7-8 to TRBJ2-2, with no clear D. The CDR3 is made up of 15 amino acids. The germline gives CDR1 SGHVS, CDR2 FQNEAQ. The V end was cut by 2 bases, the J end by 2 bases, with 9 bases between.

The rearrangement links TRBV2 to TRBJ2-6; maybe TRBD2 (5 bases). CDR3 length: 16 residues. V lost 8 bases, J lost 1 base, and 15 bases lay in between. Germline V gives CDR1 SNHLY, CDR2 FYNNEI. CDR3 in amino acids: CASSGVGVSGANVLTF. As DNA, the CDR3 is TGTGCCAGCTCAGGAGTCGGGGTTTCTGGGGCCAACGTCCTGACTTTC.

The V gene is TRBV5-8, the J gene TRBJ2-7; 7 bases line up with TRBD2. The CDR3 spans 17 residues. Germline trimming cut 3 bases from V and 3 bases from J; bases unmatched to any gene: 15. Germline CDR1 is SGHTS and CDR2 is YDEGEE. CDR3 protein: CASSSTTGGNIVYEQYF. In DNA, the CDR3 is TGTGCCAGCAGCTCTACTACGGGGGGAAACATTGTCTACGAGCAGTACTTC.

V usage is TRBV5-6 and J usage is TRBJ2-3, with D tentatively TRBD2 (5 bases). Germline V gene sequence: CDR1 SGHDT, CDR2 YYEEEE. The CDR3 spans 15 residues. V lost 1 base, J lost 2 bases, and 11 bases lay in between. CDR3 DNA sequence: TGTGCCAGCAGCTTGTGGTTAGCGTCCACAGATACGCAGTATTTT. Its protein product is CASSLWLASTDTQYF.

This clone appeared a few times. The V gene is TRBV6-1, the J gene TRBJ1-2; D gene unclear. Germline assignment: CDR1 MNHNS and CDR2 SASEGT. Trimming pared 2 bases from V and 5 bases from J, leaving 9 bases between. The CDR3 totals 13 residues. The CDR3 nucleotides are TGTGCCAGCAGTGAAAGCTTGTTGTATGGCTACACCTTC. Translating gives CASSESLLYGYTF.

The rearrangement joins TRBV11-3 to TRBJ2-3, with 7 bases identical to TRBD1. Trimming removed 2 bases from V and 2 bases from J; junction bases left unmatched: 1. Germline V CDR1 and CDR2: SGHNT, YENEEA. The CDR3 is 14 residues long. The DNA for the CDR3 is TGTGCCAGCAGCTTACAGGGGGTCACAGATACGCAGTATTTT. Encoded protein: CASSLQGVTDTQYF.

The rearrangement joins TRBV4-2 to TRBJ2-2, with a tentative D call TRBD2 (6 bases). The CDR3 contains 15 residues. Germline V lookup: CDR1 LGHNA, CDR2 YNFKEQ. V was trimmed by 0 bases and J by 13 bases, leaving 18 bases between them. CDR3 bases: TGTGCCAGCAGCCAAGATGAGGCGGGGCAGGGCGGGCTGTTTTTT. Its protein product is CASSQDEAGQGGLFF.

The V gene is TRBV5-5, the J gene TRBJ2-7, with a weak D call TRBD1 (5 bases). This CDR3 has 13 residues. Germline V gene data show CDR1 as SGHKS and CDR2 as YYEKEE (reference sequence). Trimming took 3 bases from V and 6 from J, leaving 13 bases between them. DNA for the CDR3: TGTGCCAGCAGCTCAGCAGGACACGCCGAGCAGTACGTC. It encodes CASSSAGHAEQYV.

On this clone: The sample has other DNA sequences that encode this CDR3 too. The V call is TRBV18, the J call TRBJ2-2, with D possibly being TRBD1 (6 bases). The CDR3 length is 14 residues. CDR1 KGHSH and CDR2 LQKENI come from the germline V gene. V gave up 3 bases and J gave up 1 base, with 6 bases separating them. CDR3 DNA sequence: TGTGCCAGCTCACCGGGACAGAACACCGGGGAGCTGTTTTTT. Translation: CASSPGQNTGELFF.

The rearrangement joins TRBV23-1 to TRBJ2-1, with a weak D call TRBD2 (5 bases). TRBV23-1 is sorted into the ORF group, with uncertain function. CDR3 size: 12 residues. V lost 7 bases to trimming and J lost 8 bases, with 12 bases between them. The CDR3 reads CASIRSVDEQFF. The CDR3 nucleotides are TGCGCCAGCATCCGTAGCGTAGATGAGCAGTTCTTC.

The chain recombines TRBV11-3 with TRBJ2-7; D may be TRBD1 (5 bases). With 8 bases removed from V and 0 bases from J, the gap between germline ends came to 8 bases. The CDR3 runs 12 residues. CDR1 SGHNT and CDR2 YENEEA come from the germline V gene. The CDR3 here is CASQGYSYEQYV. DNA for the CDR3: TGTGCCAGCCAGGGATACTCCTACGAGCAGTACGTC.

The rearrangement uses TRBV13 and TRBJ2-6, with TRBD1 identical over 7 bases. J gave up 2 bases and V 5 bases, and 3 bases lay outside the gene matches. The CDR3 is made up of 15 amino acids. CDR1 and CDR2 (germline): PRHDT, FYEKMQ (reference sequence). Here the CDR3 DNA reads TGTGCCAGCAGCGACACAGGGGCTGGGGCCAACGTCCTGACTTTC. Its protein is CASSDTGAGANVLTF.

The V gene is TRBV6-6, the J gene TRBJ1-3, with TRBD1 matching over 9 bases. This CDR3 spans 18 amino acids. Germline V gives CDR1 MNHNY, CDR2 SVGAGI (reference sequence). V lost 5 bases and J lost 0; bases outside the gene matches: 11. In nucleotides, the CDR3 is TGTGCCAGCAGTCCCGGGACAGGGTTTCTCCTCTCTGGAAACACCATATATTTT. It specifies CASSPGTGFLLSGNTIYF.

The V gene is TRBV19, the J gene TRBJ1-3; 11 positions agree with TRBD1. The CDR3 sequence is 12 residues long. Germline-derived CDR1 and CDR2 are LNHDA and SQIVND (reference sequence). With 8 bases clipped from V and 8 bases from J, the junction kept 2 bases outside the gene matches. The CDR3 is CASGQGAYTIYF. CDR3 nucleotides: TGTGCCAGTGGACAGGGGGCTTACACCATATATTTT.

The V call is TRBV19, the J call TRBJ1-5; perhaps TRBD1 as D (5 bases). Trimming took 1 base from V and 4 from J, leaving 11 bases between them. Germline assignment: CDR1 LNHDA and CDR2 SQIVND (reference sequence). The CDR3 covers 15 residues. The CDR3 region is CASSIVGGVNQPQHF. CDR3 bases: TGTGCCAGTAGTATAGTAGGAGGGGTTAATCAGCCCCAGCATTTT. The whole variable domain, filled in from reference TRBV19 and TRBJ1-5, reads DGGITQSPKYLFRKEGQNVTLSCEQNLNHDAMYWYRQDPGQGLRLIYYSQIVNDFQKGDIAEGYSVSREKKESFPLTVTSAQKNPTAFYLCASSIVGGVNQPQHFGDGTRLSIL.

This rearrangement joins TRBV4-1 to TRBJ2-7; 9 nucleotides match TRBD1. J gave up 6 bases and V 5 bases, and 5 bases lay outside the gene matches. The length of the CDR3 is 13 residues. The germline V gene has CDR1 MGHRA and CDR2 YSYEKL. CDR3 coding DNA: TGCGCCAGCAGCAGGACAGGGGACGGCGAGCAGTACTTC. This sequence encodes CASSRTGDGEQYF.

The CDR3 here is CASSLGAGLEQFF. CDR3 DNA: TGTGCCAGCAGTTTAGGGGCGGGACTCGAGCAGTTCTTC. The chain joins TRBV12-3 or TRBV12-4 to TRBJ2-1, with a weak D call TRBD2 (6 bases). The ends were cut back, 1 base at V and 10 bases at J, with 11 bases in the middle. This CDR3 is built from 13 residues.

The rearrangement joins TRBV7-2 to TRBJ2-2; 7 bases align to TRBD2. The V segment lost 1 base and the J segment 4 bases; nucleotides outside the gene matches: 9. The germline V gene encodes CDR1 SGHTA and CDR2 FQGNSA. This CDR3 region has 17 residues. The CDR3 protein is CASSLVPQTSTTGELFF. The CDR3 DNA follows: TGTGCCAGCAGCTTAGTCCCCCAGACTAGCACCACCGGGGAGCTGTTTTTT. Filled out from reference TRBV7-2 and TRBJ2-2, the complete variable domain reads GAGVSQSPSNKVTEKGKDVELRCDPISGHTALYWYRQSLGQGLEFLIYFQGNSAPDKSGLPSDRFSAERTGGSVSTLTIQRTQQEDSAVYLCASSLVPQTSTTGELFFGEGSRLTVL.

J is TRBJ2-5 and V is TRBV6-5, with a weak D call TRBD2 (5 bases). This CDR3 is built from 13 residues. Per germline, CDR1 MNHEY and CDR2 SVGAGI. Trimming took off 9 bases at V and 5 bases at J, with 16 bases between the two ends. The CDR3 sequence is CASISEERETQYF. CDR3 DNA sequence: TGTGCCAGTATTTCGGAGGAAAGGGAGACCCAGTACTTC.

The chain has TRBV7-2 and TRBJ1-1; tentative D call: TRBD1 (5 bases). The CDR3 has 14 amino acids. Germline loops: CDR1 SGHTA, CDR2 FQGNSA. V was cut by 6 bases and J by 2 bases, with 13 bases left in between. Written as DNA, the CDR3 is TGTGCCAGCAGGCCAATGACAGCTAACACTGAAGCTTTCTTT. Amino acids: CASRPMTANTEAFF. Full variable domain (outside the CDR3, taken from reference TRBV7-2 and TRBJ1-1): GAGVSQSPSNKVTEKGKDVELRCDPISGHTALYWYRQSLGQGLEFLIYFQGNSAPDKSGLPSDRFSAERTGGSVSTLTIQRTQQEDSAVYLCASRPMTANTEAFFGQGTRLTVV.

This clone was seen only once. J is TRBJ2-1 and V is TRBV29-1; maybe TRBD1 (6 bases). Trimming took 6 bases from V and 8 from J, leaving 14 bases between them. CDR3 size: 12 residues. From germline, CDR1 is SQVTM and CDR2 ANQGSEA. The CDR3 reads CSVRGPGDEQFF. DNA for the CDR3: TGCAGCGTGAGGGGACCAGGGGATGAGCAGTTCTTC.

The chain has TRBV2 and TRBJ1-2; 9 bases match TRBD1. Germline CDR1 reads SNHLY; CDR2 reads FYNNEI. The CDR3 runs 13 residues. V dropped 7 bases and J dropped 5; count of bases not matched to a gene: 5. In nucleotides, the CDR3 is TGTGCCAGCATAGAAGGGACAGGGTATGGCTACACCTTC. Translation gives CASIEGTGYGYTF. Combining the CDR3 with reference TRBV2 and TRBJ1-2 gives the whole variable domain EPEVTQTPSHQVTQMGQEVILRCVPISNHLYFYWYRQILGQKVEFLVSFYNNEISEKSEIFDDQFSVERPDGSNFTLKIRSTKLEDSAMYFCASIEGTGYGYTFGSGTRLTVV.

This sequence joins TRBV19 and TRBJ2-7; TRBD2 is a possible D gene (5 bases). CDR3 length equals 13 residues. The V gene's germline CDR1 is LNHDA and CDR2 SQIVND (reference sequence). V was shortened by 3 bases and J by 4 bases, with 10 bases between the two germline ends. The DNA for the CDR3 is TGTGCCAGTAGTATGGGCGGAGGATACGAGCAGTACTTC. Translation gives CASSMGGGYEQYF.